This TCR beta chain was captured in a study of T-cell memory formation after mild COVID-19. Regarding the study as a whole: Those CD4+ clones that contracted were mainly in CM and EM (CD8+ ones in EMRA).

Trimming removed 0 bases at V and 5 bases at J, with 17 bases between. Germline CDR1 and CDR2: SGHRS and YFSETQ. The CDR3 has 16 amino acids. Of note for this clonotype: The antigen is unknown.

TCRdb re-analysed the 5' RACE reads in MiXCR, keeping a single row per CDR3 protein. The table shows around 530,000 distinct CDR3 sequences, with about 20% occurring only once. The chain has TRBV5-1 and TRBJ1-1; D unclear. The TCR comes from an adult woman who had mild COVID-19 (a few samples of this study predate the infection). Cell type and time point are not known. The specimen was PBMCs or a T cell subset sorted from them (not recorded which). As DNA, the CDR3 is TGCGCCAGCAGCTTGGGCCCTTCTCCGTTCGAAACTGAAGCTTTCTTT. Translated: CASSLGPSPFETEAFF.